A selection of T cell receptor beta chains follows, all from one sample in a study of regulatory T cells in long-lasting Graves disease. TCRdb redid the calling of the multiplex PCR reads with MiXCR, one entry per CDR3 protein. The sample holds hundreds of thousands of distinct CDR3 sequences, approximately 15% seen once. These same data were also listed under a study on T cells in Graves' hyperthyroidism and ophthalmopathy.

The input for sequencing was peripheral blood mononuclear cells (PBMCs), taken at new diagnosis, from a patient treated with antithyroid drugs. The receptors here all came from a man aged 30-40 years with Graves disease. Each CDR3 is given with its conserved first and last residue. The D gene is left open where the match is weak. Expanded clones are given a class, and other clones once, few, many or no size at all.

j_call: TRBJ2-2
d_call: .
v_call: TRBV7-6
clone_size: .
cdr3_aa: CASSLELAVNTGELFF
cdr3_nt: TGTGCCAGCAGCTTAGAACTAGCTGTGAACACCGGGGAGCTGTTTTTT

j_call: TRBJ2-7
d_call: .
v_call: TRBV6-1
clone_size: .
cdr3_aa: CASSAPGRPYEQYF
cdr3_nt: TGTGCCAGCAGTGCCCCCGGTCGACCCTACGAGCAGTACTTC

j_call: TRBJ2-1
d_call: .
v_call: TRBV12-3/TRBV12-4
clone_size: many
cdr3_aa: CASTRRLALSYNEQFF
cdr3_nt: TGTGCCAGCACTAGGAGGCTAGCGCTCTCCTACAATGAGCAGTTCTTC

j_call: TRBJ2-7
d_call: .
v_call: TRBV12-3/TRBV12-4
clone_size: few
cdr3_aa: CASSFRGVPYEQYF
cdr3_nt: TGTGCCAGCAGTTTTCGGGGTGTACCCTACGAGCAGTACTTC

j_call: TRBJ1-4
d_call: .
v_call: TRBV12-3/TRBV12-4
clone_size: many
cdr3_aa: CASSPMGANEKLFF
cdr3_nt: TGTGCCAGCAGCCCAATGGGGGCGAATGAAAAACTGTTTTTT

j_call: TRBJ2-1
d_call: TRBD2
v_call: TRBV7-2
clone_size: many
cdr3_aa: CASSLFAGGMYEQFF
cdr3_nt: TGTGCCAGCAGCCTCTTTGCGGGAGGAATGTATGAGCAGTTCTTC

j_call: TRBJ2-7
d_call: TRBD2
v_call: TRBV12-3/TRBV12-4
clone_size: many
cdr3_aa: CASRSGKGQEQYF
cdr3_nt: TGTGCCAGCAGAAGCGGGAAAGGGCAAGAGCAGTACTTC

j_call: TRBJ2-7
d_call: TRBD2
v_call: TRBV12-3/TRBV12-4
clone_size: many
cdr3_aa: CASSFRTSGTFSYEQYF
cdr3_nt: TGTGCCAGCAGTTTTCGGACTAGCGGAACTTTCTCCTACGAGCAGTACTTC

j_call: TRBJ1-1
d_call: .
v_call: TRBV12-3/TRBV12-4
clone_size: many
cdr3_aa: CASSLQGRTEAFF
cdr3_nt: TGTGCCAGCTCACTCCAGGGGAGGACTGAAGCTTTCTTT

j_call: TRBJ1-5
d_call: .
v_call: TRBV7-9
clone_size: few
cdr3_aa: CASMGNSNQPQHF
cdr3_nt: TGTGCCAGCATGGGGAATAGCAATCAGCCCCAGCATTTT

j_call: TRBJ2-5
d_call: .
v_call: TRBV5-6
clone_size: .
cdr3_aa: CASSVPGYPYQETQYF
cdr3_nt: TGTGCCAGCAGCGTACCCGGGTACCCGTACCAAGAGACCCAGTACTTC

j_call: TRBJ2-5
d_call: TRBD1
v_call: TRBV3-1
clone_size: few
cdr3_aa: CASSHPPAAGGDETQYF
cdr3_nt: TGTGCCAGCAGCCATCCCCCCGCGGCAGGGGGCGATGAGACCCAGTACTTC

j_call: TRBJ2-2
d_call: TRBD1
v_call: TRBV6-1
clone_size: many
cdr3_aa: CASTLAGTGDTGELFF
cdr3_nt: TGTGCCAGCACCTTGGCCGGGACAGGGGACACCGGGGAGCTGTTTTTT

j_call: TRBJ2-7
d_call: .
v_call: TRBV29-1
clone_size: .
cdr3_aa: CSVRVGNMAGEQYF
cdr3_nt: TGCAGCGTTCGAGTCGGAAACATGGCGGGCGAGCAGTACTTC

j_call: TRBJ2-7
d_call: .
v_call: TRBV6-2/TRBV6-3
clone_size: many
cdr3_aa: CASSRDGEQYF
cdr3_nt: TGTGCCAGCAGTAGGGACGGCGAGCAGTACTTC

j_call: TRBJ1-2
d_call: .
v_call: TRBV29-1
clone_size: few
cdr3_aa: CSVDGSGGGYTF
cdr3_nt: TGCAGCGTTGACGGCAGTGGGGGGGGCTACACCTTC

j_call: TRBJ1-1
d_call: .
v_call: TRBV10-3
clone_size: many
cdr3_aa: CAITMTGNTEAFF
cdr3_nt: TGTGCCATCACCATGACAGGGAACACTGAAGCTTTCTTT

j_call: TRBJ2-1
d_call: .
v_call: TRBV28
clone_size: .
cdr3_aa: CASSYDYKRRSNEQFF
cdr3_nt: TGTGCCAGCAGTTACGACTATAAAAGGAGGTCTAATGAGCAGTTCTTC

j_call: TRBJ2-7
d_call: .
v_call: TRBV4-1
clone_size: .
cdr3_aa: CASSKGTSQSYEQYF
cdr3_nt: TGCGCCAGCAGCAAGGGGACGTCCCAGTCCTACGAGCAGTACTTC

j_call: TRBJ1-2
d_call: .
v_call: TRBV5-1
clone_size: many
cdr3_aa: CASSLPEGAFYGYTF
cdr3_nt: TGTGCCAGCAGCCTACCGGAGGGCGCGTTCTATGGCTACACCTTC

j_call: TRBJ2-7
d_call: .
v_call: TRBV10-3
clone_size: few
cdr3_aa: CAISESTGEFEQYF
cdr3_nt: TGTGCCATCAGTGAGTCGACTGGGGAATTCGAGCAGTACTTC

j_call: TRBJ2-3
d_call: TRBD2
v_call: TRBV29-1
clone_size: .
cdr3_aa: CSEAGGDTQYF
cdr3_nt: TGCAGCGAGGCGGGGGGAGATACGCAGTATTTT

j_call: TRBJ1-2
d_call: .
v_call: TRBV29-1
clone_size: few
cdr3_aa: CSVEGLGNGYTF
cdr3_nt: TGCAGCGTTGAAGGCTTGGGCAATGGCTACACCTTC

j_call: TRBJ2-5
d_call: .
v_call: TRBV9
clone_size: few
cdr3_aa: CASSVAQSRETQYF
cdr3_nt: TGTGCCAGCAGCGTAGCACAGTCCCGGGAGACCCAGTACTTC

j_call: TRBJ1-1
d_call: .
v_call: TRBV29-1
clone_size: few
cdr3_aa: CSVPWTEFETEAFF
cdr3_nt: TGCAGCGTCCCCTGGACGGAATTCGAAACTGAAGCTTTCTTT

j_call: TRBJ2-3
d_call: .
v_call: TRBV7-9
clone_size: many
cdr3_aa: CASSYQTGGTQYF
cdr3_nt: TGTGCCAGCAGCTACCAGACCGGGGGAACGCAGTATTTT

j_call: TRBJ2-1
d_call: TRBD2
v_call: TRBV12-3/TRBV12-4
clone_size: many
cdr3_aa: CASSSGGEGNEQFF
cdr3_nt: TGTGCCAGCAGTTCGGGGGGAGAGGGGAATGAGCAGTTCTTC

j_call: TRBJ2-7
d_call: .
v_call: TRBV5-6
clone_size: few
cdr3_aa: CASSLRPGSYEQYF
cdr3_nt: TGTGCCAGCAGCTTGCGGCCAGGTTCCTACGAGCAGTACTTC

j_call: TRBJ2-3
d_call: TRBD1
v_call: TRBV11-2
clone_size: many
cdr3_aa: CASSQPGQVTDTQYF
cdr3_nt: TGTGCCAGCAGCCAACCGGGACAGGTGACAGATACGCAGTATTTT

j_call: TRBJ2-5
d_call: .
v_call: TRBV24-1
clone_size: .
cdr3_aa: CATSQGSQETQYF
cdr3_nt: TGTGCCACCAGTCAGGGGAGTCAAGAGACCCAGTACTTC

j_call: TRBJ2-5
d_call: .
v_call: TRBV30
clone_size: many
cdr3_aa: CAWSVRRAGGETQYF
cdr3_nt: TGTGCCTGGAGTGTACGGAGGGCAGGAGGTGAGACCCAGTACTTC

j_call: TRBJ2-1
d_call: TRBD2
v_call: TRBV15
clone_size: many
cdr3_aa: CATSADSLAGYNEQFF
cdr3_nt: TGTGCCACCAGCGCCGACTCTCTAGCGGGGTACAATGAGCAGTTCTTC

j_call: TRBJ2-1
d_call: TRBD1
v_call: TRBV15
clone_size: few
cdr3_aa: CATSRAGTGVWNEQFF
cdr3_nt: TGTGCCACCAGCAGAGCGGGGACAGGGGTATGGAATGAGCAGTTCTTC

j_call: TRBJ1-2
d_call: .
v_call: TRBV9
clone_size: many
cdr3_aa: CASSGGGGRRAYGYTF
cdr3_nt: TGTGCCAGCAGCGGCGGAGGGGGGCGTAGGGCGTATGGCTACACCTTC

j_call: TRBJ1-1
d_call: TRBD1
v_call: TRBV9
clone_size: .
cdr3_aa: CASAPRARGAGTEAFF
cdr3_nt: TGTGCCAGCGCGCCGAGGGCCAGGGGGGCGGGCACTGAAGCTTTCTTT

j_call: TRBJ1-1
d_call: .
v_call: TRBV12-3/TRBV12-4
clone_size: many
cdr3_aa: CASRGDSTEAFF
cdr3_nt: TGTGCCAGCAGGGGAGACTCCACTGAAGCTTTCTTT

j_call: TRBJ2-7
d_call: .
v_call: TRBV20-1
clone_size: many
cdr3_aa: CSAYGGSGEQYF
cdr3_nt: TGCAGTGCGTACGGGGGATCGGGAGAGCAGTACTTC

j_call: TRBJ2-5
d_call: .
v_call: TRBV6-4
clone_size: once
cdr3_aa: CATTRDRNWGETQYF
cdr3_nt: TGTGCCACCACGAGGGACCGGAACTGGGGGGAGACCCAGTACTTC

j_call: TRBJ1-1
d_call: .
v_call: TRBV12-3/TRBV12-4
clone_size: once
cdr3_aa: CASSLRQGSAEAFF
cdr3_nt: TGTGCCAGCAGTTTGCGGCAGGGGAGCGCTGAAGCTTTCTTT

j_call: TRBJ2-1
d_call: TRBD2
v_call: TRBV11-2
clone_size: many
cdr3_aa: CASSPPRTSPWGNEQFF
cdr3_nt: TGTGCCAGCAGCCCCCCTCGGACTAGCCCCTGGGGGAATGAGCAGTTCTTC

j_call: TRBJ2-5
d_call: TRBD2
v_call: TRBV2
clone_size: many
cdr3_aa: CASSDLSSGTWETQYF
cdr3_nt: TGTGCCAGCAGTGACCTTTCTAGCGGGACTTGGGAGACCCAGTACTTC

j_call: TRBJ2-7
d_call: .
v_call: TRBV2
clone_size: many
cdr3_aa: CASRQGFLRYEQYF
cdr3_nt: TGTGCCAGCAGGCAGGGTTTCCTTCGCTACGAGCAGTACTTC

j_call: TRBJ2-7
d_call: .
v_call: TRBV3-1
clone_size: few
cdr3_aa: CASSHVSYEQYF
cdr3_nt: TGTGCCAGCAGCCATGTTTCCTACGAGCAGTACTTC

j_call: TRBJ2-2
d_call: .
v_call: TRBV6-4
clone_size: few
cdr3_aa: CASSDEVTGELFF
cdr3_nt: TGTGCCAGCAGTGACGAGGTGACCGGGGAGCTGTTTTTT

j_call: TRBJ1-1
d_call: .
v_call: TRBV29-1
clone_size: many
cdr3_aa: CSVRQLNTEAFF
cdr3_nt: TGCAGCGTTCGTCAGTTGAACACTGAAGCTTTCTTT

j_call: TRBJ1-2
d_call: .
v_call: TRBV3-1
clone_size: few
cdr3_aa: CASSQGYKGSFIYGYTF
cdr3_nt: TGTGCCAGCAGCCAGGGTTATAAAGGCAGTTTCATTTATGGCTACACCTTC